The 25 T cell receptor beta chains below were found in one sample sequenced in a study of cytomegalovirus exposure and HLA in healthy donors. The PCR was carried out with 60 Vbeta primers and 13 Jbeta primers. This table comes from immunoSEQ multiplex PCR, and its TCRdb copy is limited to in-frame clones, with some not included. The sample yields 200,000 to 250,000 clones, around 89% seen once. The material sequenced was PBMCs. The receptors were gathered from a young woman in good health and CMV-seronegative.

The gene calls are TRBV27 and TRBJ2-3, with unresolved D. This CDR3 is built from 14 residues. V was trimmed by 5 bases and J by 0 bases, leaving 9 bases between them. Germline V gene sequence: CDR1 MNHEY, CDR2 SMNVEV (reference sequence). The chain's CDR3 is CASSPSPSTDTQYF. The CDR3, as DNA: TGTGCCAGCAGTCCCTCCCCTAGCACAGATACGCAGTATTTT.

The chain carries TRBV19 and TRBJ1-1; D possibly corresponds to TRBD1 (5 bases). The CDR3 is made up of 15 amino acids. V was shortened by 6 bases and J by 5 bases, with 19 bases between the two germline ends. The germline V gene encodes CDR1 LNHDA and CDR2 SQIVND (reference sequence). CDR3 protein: CASRAQGGGMTEAFF. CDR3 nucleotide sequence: TGTGCCAGTAGAGCGCAGGGAGGAGGTATGACTGAAGCTTTCTTT.

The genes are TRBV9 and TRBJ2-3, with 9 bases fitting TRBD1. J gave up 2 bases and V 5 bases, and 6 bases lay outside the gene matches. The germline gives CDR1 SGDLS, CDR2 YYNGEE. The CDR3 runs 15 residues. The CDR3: CASRPDRGYTDTQYF. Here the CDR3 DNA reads TGTGCCAGCAGGCCGGACAGGGGTTACACAGATACGCAGTATTTT.

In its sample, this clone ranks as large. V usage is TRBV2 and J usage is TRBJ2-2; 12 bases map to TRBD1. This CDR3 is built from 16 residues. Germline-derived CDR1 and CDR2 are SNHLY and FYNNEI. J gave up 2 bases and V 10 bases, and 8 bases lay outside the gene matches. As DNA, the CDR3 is TGTGCCACGCGGGACAGGGGGCGGTTAAACACCGGGGAGCTGTTTTTT. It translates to CATRDRGRLNTGELFF.

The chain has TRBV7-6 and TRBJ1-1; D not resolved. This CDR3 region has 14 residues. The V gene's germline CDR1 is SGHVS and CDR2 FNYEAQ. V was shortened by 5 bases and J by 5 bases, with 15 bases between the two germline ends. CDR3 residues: CASSPGEAVTEAFF. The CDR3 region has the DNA TGTGCCAGCAGCCCCGGGGAGGCTGTTACTGAAGCTTTCTTT.

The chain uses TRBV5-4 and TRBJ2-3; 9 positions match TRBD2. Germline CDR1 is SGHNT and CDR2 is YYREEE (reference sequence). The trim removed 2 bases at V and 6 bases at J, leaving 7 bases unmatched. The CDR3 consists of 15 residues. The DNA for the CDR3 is TGTGCCAGCAGCTTTAATCTAGCGGGACGGGATACGCAGTATTTT. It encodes CASSFNLAGRDTQYF.

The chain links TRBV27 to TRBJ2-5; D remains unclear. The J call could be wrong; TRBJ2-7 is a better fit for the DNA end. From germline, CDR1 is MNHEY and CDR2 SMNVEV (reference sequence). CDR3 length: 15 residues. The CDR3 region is CASSFYPNFPHEQYF. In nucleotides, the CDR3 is TGTGCCAGCAGTTTCTATCCAAACTTTCCCCACGAGCAGTACTTC.

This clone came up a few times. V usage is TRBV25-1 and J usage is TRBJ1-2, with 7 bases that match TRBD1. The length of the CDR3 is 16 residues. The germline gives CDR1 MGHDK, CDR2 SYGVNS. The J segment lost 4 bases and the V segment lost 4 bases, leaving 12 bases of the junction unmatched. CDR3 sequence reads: CASSATITGELYGYTF. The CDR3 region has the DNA TGTGCCAGCAGTGCCACGATTACAGGGGAACTCTATGGCTACACCTTC.

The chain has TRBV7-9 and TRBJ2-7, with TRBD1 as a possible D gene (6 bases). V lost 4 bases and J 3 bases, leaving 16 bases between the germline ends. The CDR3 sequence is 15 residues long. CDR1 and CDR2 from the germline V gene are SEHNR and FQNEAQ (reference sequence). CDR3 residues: CASSSTGTKNYEQYF. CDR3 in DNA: TGTGCCAGCAGCTCGACCGGGACAAAGAACTACGAGCAGTACTTC.

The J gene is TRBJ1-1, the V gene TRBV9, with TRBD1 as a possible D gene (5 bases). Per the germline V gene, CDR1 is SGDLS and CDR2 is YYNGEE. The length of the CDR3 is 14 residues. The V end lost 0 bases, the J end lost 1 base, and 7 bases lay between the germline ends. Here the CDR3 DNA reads TGTGCCAGCAGCGTAGGTCAGGGGAACACTGAAGCTTTCTTT. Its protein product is CASSVGQGNTEAFF. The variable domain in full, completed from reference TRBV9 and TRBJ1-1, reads DSGVTQTPKHLITATGQRVTLRCSPRSGDLSVYWYQQSLDQGLQFLIQYYNGEERAKGNILERFSAQQFPDLHSELNLSSLELGDSALYFCASSVGQGNTEAFFGQGTRLTVV.

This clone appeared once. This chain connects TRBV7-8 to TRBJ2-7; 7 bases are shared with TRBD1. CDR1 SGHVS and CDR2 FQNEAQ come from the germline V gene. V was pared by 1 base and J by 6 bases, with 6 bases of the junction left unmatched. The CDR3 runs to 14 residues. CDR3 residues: CASSLGQGRVEQYF. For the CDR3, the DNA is TGTGCCAGCAGCTTAGGACAGGGTCGCGTCGAGCAGTACTTC.

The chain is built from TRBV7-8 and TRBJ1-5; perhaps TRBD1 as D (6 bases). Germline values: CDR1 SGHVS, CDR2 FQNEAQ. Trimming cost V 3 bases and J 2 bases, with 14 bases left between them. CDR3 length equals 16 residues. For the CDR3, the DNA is TGTGCCAGCAGCTTGTATGGGGGCATCGGCAATCAGCCCCAGCATTTT. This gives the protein CASSLYGGIGNQPQHF. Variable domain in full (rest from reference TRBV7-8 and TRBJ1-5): GAGVSQSPRYKVAKRGQDVALRCDPISGHVSLFWYQQALGQGPEFLTYFQNEAQLDKSGLPSDRFFAERPEGSVSTLKIQRTQQEDSAVYLCASSLYGGIGNQPQHFGDGTRLSIL.

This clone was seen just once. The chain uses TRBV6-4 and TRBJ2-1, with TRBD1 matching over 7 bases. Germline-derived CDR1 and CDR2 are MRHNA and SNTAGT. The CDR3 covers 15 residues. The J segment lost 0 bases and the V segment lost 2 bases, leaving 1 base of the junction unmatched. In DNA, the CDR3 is TGTGCCAGCAGTGACGGGACAGTCTCCTACAATGAGCAGTTCTTC. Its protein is CASSDGTVSYNEQFF.

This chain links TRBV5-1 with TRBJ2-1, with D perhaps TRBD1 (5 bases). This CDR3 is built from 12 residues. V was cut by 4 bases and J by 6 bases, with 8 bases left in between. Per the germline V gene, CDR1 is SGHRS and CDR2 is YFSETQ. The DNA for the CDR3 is TGCGCCAGCAGCCTAGGGGTCAATGAGCAGTTCTTC. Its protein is CASSLGVNEQFF.

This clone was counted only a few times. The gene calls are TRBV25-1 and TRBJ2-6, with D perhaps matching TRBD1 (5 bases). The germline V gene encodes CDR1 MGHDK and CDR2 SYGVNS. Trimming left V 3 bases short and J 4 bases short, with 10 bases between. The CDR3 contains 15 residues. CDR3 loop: CASSEPGSGANVLTF. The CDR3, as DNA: TGTGCCAGCAGTGAGCCAGGGTCAGGGGCCAACGTCCTGACTTTC.

CDR3 DNA: TGTGCCAGCAGCTTGGGGGACAGGACCTACAATGAGCAGTTCTTC. The encoded protein is CASSLGDRTYNEQFF. The chain couples TRBV5-6 to TRBJ2-1; 8 bases fit TRBD1. Germline CDR1 and CDR2: SGHDT and YYEEEE. This CDR3 is built from 15 residues. J lost 2 bases, V lost 0 bases, and 1 base had no gene match. The full variable domain, with the rest looked up from reference TRBV5-6 and TRBJ2-1, is DAGVTQSPTHLIKTRGQQVTLRCSPKSGHDTVSWYQQALGQGPQFIFQYYEEEERQRGNFPDRFSGHQFPNYSSELNVNALLLGDSALYLCASSLGDRTYNEQFFGPGTRLTVL.

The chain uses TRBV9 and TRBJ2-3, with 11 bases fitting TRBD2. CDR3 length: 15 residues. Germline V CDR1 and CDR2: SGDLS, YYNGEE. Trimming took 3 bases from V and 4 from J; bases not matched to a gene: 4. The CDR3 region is CASSELAGVPDTQYF. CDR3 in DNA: TGTGCCAGCAGCGAACTAGCGGGAGTCCCAGATACGCAGTATTTT.

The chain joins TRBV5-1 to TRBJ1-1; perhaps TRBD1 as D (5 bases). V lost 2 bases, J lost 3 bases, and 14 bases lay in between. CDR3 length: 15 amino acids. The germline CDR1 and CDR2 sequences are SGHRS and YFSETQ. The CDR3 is CASSFSGEGYTEAFF. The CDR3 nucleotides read TGCGCCAGCAGCTTCTCGGGGGAGGGGTACACTGAAGCTTTCTTT.

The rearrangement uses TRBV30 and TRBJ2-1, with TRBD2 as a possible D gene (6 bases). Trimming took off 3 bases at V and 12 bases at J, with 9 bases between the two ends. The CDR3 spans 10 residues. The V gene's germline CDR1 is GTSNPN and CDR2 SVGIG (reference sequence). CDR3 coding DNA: TGTGCCTGGAGCCCGGGGGTGCAGTTCTTC. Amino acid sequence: CAWSPGVQFF. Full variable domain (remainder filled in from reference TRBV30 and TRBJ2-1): SQTIHQWPATLVQPVGSPLSLECTVEGTSNPNLYWYRQAAGRGLQLLFYSVGIGQISSEVPQNLSASRPQDRQFILSSKKLLLSDSGFYLCAWSPGVQFFGPGTRLTVL.

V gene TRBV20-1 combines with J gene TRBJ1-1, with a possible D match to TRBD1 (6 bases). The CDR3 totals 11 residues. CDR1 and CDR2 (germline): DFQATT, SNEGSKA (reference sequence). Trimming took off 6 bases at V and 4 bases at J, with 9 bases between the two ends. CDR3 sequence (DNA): TGCAGTGCCCAGGACAGCACTGAAGCTTTCTTT. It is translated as CSAQDSTEAFF.

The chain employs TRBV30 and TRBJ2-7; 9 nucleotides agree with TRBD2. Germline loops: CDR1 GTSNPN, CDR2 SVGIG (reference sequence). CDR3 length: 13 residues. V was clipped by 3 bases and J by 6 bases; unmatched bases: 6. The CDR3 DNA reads TGTGCCTGGAGCGAGGGACTAGCTCTCGAGCAGTACTTC. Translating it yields CAWSEGLALEQYF. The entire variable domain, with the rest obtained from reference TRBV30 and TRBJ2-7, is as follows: SQTIHQWPATLVQPVGSPLSLECTVEGTSNPNLYWYRQAAGRGLQLLFYSVGIGQISSEVPQNLSASRPQDRQFILSSKKLLLSDSGFYLCAWSEGLALEQYFGPGTRLTVT.

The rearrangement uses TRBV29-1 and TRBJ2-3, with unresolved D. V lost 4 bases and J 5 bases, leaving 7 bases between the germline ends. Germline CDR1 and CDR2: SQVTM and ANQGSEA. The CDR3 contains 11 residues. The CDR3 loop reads CSVGPRDTQYF. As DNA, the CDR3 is TGCAGCGTTGGTCCTAGAGATACGCAGTATTTT.

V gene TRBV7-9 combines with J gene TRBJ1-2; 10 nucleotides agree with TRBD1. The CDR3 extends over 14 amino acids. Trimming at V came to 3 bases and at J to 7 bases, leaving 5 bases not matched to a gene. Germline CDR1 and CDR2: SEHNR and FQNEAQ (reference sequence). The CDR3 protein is CASSLTTGGLGYTF. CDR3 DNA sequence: TGTGCCAGCAGCTTGACGACAGGGGGCCTTGGCTACACCTTC. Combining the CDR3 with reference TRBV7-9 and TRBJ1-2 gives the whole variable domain DTGVSQNPRHKITKRGQNVTFRCDPISEHNRLYWYRQTLGQGPEFLTYFQNEAQLEKSRLLSDRFSAERPKGSFSTLEIQRTEQGDSAMYLCASSLTTGGLGYTFGSGTRLTVV.

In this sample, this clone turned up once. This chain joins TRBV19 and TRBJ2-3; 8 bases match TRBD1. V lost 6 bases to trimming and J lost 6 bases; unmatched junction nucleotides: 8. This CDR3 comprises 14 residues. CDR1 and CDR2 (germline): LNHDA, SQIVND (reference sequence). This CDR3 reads CASSARGLGDTQYF. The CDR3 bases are TGTGCCAGTAGCGCCAGGGGGCTAGGGGATACGCAGTATTTT.

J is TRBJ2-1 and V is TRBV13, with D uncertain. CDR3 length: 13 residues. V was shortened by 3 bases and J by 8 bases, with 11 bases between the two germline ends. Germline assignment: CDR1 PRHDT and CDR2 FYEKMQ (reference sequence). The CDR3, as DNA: TGTGCCAGCAGCTTGCGGCCTGGCGATGAGCAGTTCTTC. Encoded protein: CASSLRPGDEQFF.